This passage covers 28 T cell receptor beta chains from one sample sequenced in a study of blood T cell repertoires in COVID-19. Assay used: immunoSEQ multiplex PCR; TCRdb lists only in-frame clones, some missing. Among roughly 49,000 clones, 65% to 85% were seen once, and the ten largest hold about 4.2%. The material sequenced was peripheral blood. The receptors shown here come from a man aged 45-65 years with active COVID-19.

For this clone: An end of the junction does not agree with germline; a read error may underlie this. Within the sample, other DNA sequences also encode this same CDR3. V and J are TRBV3-1 (or the pseudogene TRBV3-2) and TRBJ2-2; the D is unclear. This CDR3 spans 14 amino acids. Germline values: CDR1 LGHDT, CDR2 YNNKEL (reference sequence). The CDR3 here is CASSQDERRGELFF. CDR3 bases: TGTGCCAGTAGCCAAGATGAGAGGCGCGGAGAGCTGTTTTTT.

This chain connects TRBV3-1 (or the pseudogene TRBV3-2) to TRBJ1-1; a weak D match, TRBD1 (5 bases). The CDR3 is made up of 15 amino acids. V was shortened by 0 bases and J by 3 bases, with 11 bases between the two germline ends. Germline values: CDR1 LGHDT, CDR2 YNNKEL (reference sequence). CDR3 DNA: TGTGCCAGCAGCCAAGAATACGGGGGGGACACTGAAGCTTTCTTT. Translated: CASSQEYGGDTEAFF.

Only a few counts were recorded for this clone. V is TRBV9 and J is TRBJ1-4; 9 bases match TRBD1. The CDR3 sequence is 17 residues long. Germline CDR1 reads SGDLS; CDR2 reads YYNGEE. V shed 2 bases, J shed 2 bases, and the junction held 7 bases outside the gene matches. CDR3 sequence reads: CASSVTGGFMTNEKLFF. The CDR3 DNA is TGTGCCAGCAGCGTTACAGGGGGCTTTATGACTAATGAAAAACTGTTTTTT.

This clone was seen a handful of times. V usage is TRBV6-1 and J usage is TRBJ2-7; TRBD1 matches 11 bases. The CDR3 extends over 19 amino acids. CDR1 is MNHNS, CDR2 SASEGT, per germline. J gave up 1 base and V 4 bases, and 15 bases lay outside the gene matches. This CDR3 is CASSGKRTGGELTSYEQYF. Written as DNA, the CDR3 is TGTGCCAGCAGTGGAAAGAGGACAGGGGGCGAATTGACGTCCTACGAGCAGTACTTC.

This clone was counted a few times. CDR3 residues: CASSPGQGRVGTGELFF. As DNA, the CDR3 is TGTGCCAGTAGTCCGGGACAGGGGCGGGTAGGCACCGGGGAGCTGTTTTTT. The chain has TRBV19 and TRBJ2-2; 10 bases are shared with TRBD1. This CDR3 contains 17 residues. The trim removed 5 bases at V and 4 bases at J, leaving 10 bases unmatched. Looked up from germline, CDR1 is LNHDA and CDR2 is SQIVND (reference sequence). The full variable domain, its missing parts supplied by reference TRBV19 and TRBJ2-2, is DGGITQSPKYLFRKEGQNVTLSCEQNLNHDAMYWYRQDPGQGLRLIYYSQIVNDFQKGDIAEGYSVSREKKESFPLTVTSAQKNPTAFYLCASSPGQGRVGTGELFFGEGSRLTVL.

The CDR3 DNA sequence: TGTGCCAGCAGGGAACCAGGGACTGGGGCTTTCTTT. It translates to CASREPGTGAFF. This sequence joins TRBV12-3 or TRBV12-4 and TRBJ1-1, with TRBD1 as a possible D gene (5 bases). Trimming pared 6 bases from V and 11 bases from J, leaving 16 bases between. The CDR3 length is 12 residues.

This chain links TRBV3-1 (or the pseudogene TRBV3-2) with TRBJ2-5; the D gene is possibly TRBD2 (5 bases). The germline CDR1 and CDR2 sequences are LGHDT and YNNKEL (reference sequence). The CDR3 covers 15 residues. With 0 bases removed from V and 1 base from J, the gap between germline ends came to 9 bases. The CDR3 DNA follows: TGTGCCAGCAGCCAAGATGCGGGTGCCCAAGAGACCCAGTACTTC. Protein sequence: CASSQDAGAQETQYF.

This clone was seen a few times. The V call is TRBV13, the J call TRBJ2-7; 15 bases are a match to TRBD2. V gave up 5 bases and J gave up 7 bases; unmatched junction bases: 3. Germline CDR1 PRHDT, CDR2 FYEKMQ (reference sequence). This CDR3 region has 14 residues. The DNA for the CDR3 is TGTGCCAGCAGCCCGGGACTAGCGGGGGGTGAGCAGTACTTC. It codes for CASSPGLAGGEQYF.

The chain is built from TRBV10-2 and TRBJ2-7; 7 bases align to TRBD1. Germline V gene lookup returns CDR1 WSHSY and CDR2 SAAADI. J lost 0 bases, V lost 4 bases, and 0 bases had no gene match. The CDR3 has 13 residues. For the CDR3, the DNA is TGCGCCAGCAGTGCAGGGGGCTCCTACGAGCAGTACTTC. Amino acids: CASSAGGSYEQYF.

The chain is built from TRBV19 and TRBJ1-2; 7 bases line up with TRBD1. The V segment lost 6 bases and the J segment 3 bases; nucleotides outside the gene matches: 4. CDR1 and CDR2 (germline): LNHDA, SQIVND (reference sequence). The CDR3 consists of 13 residues. For the CDR3, the DNA is TGTGCCAGTAGCGCAACAGGGGACTATGGCTACACCTTC. Its translation: CASSATGDYGYTF.

Here the CDR3 DNA reads TGTGCCAGCAGTTTTGGTCCAGAGCCCCAGCATTTT. It encodes CASSFGPEPQHF. V gene TRBV12-3 or TRBV12-4 combines with J gene TRBJ1-5; D not certain. CDR3 length: 12 residues. Trimming removed 3 bases at V and 8 bases at J, with 8 bases between.

The rearrangement links TRBV6-2 or TRBV6-3 to TRBJ1-5; TRBD1 agrees at 7 bases. Germline loops: CDR1 MNHEY, CDR2 SVGEGT. The CDR3 has 15 amino acids. Trimming removed 5 bases from V and 3 bases from J; junction bases left unmatched: 7. The CDR3 is CASSRTGPTNQPQHF. The CDR3 DNA is TGTGCCAGCAGTCGGACAGGCCCTACCAATCAGCCCCAGCATTTT.

This chain joins TRBV29-1 and TRBJ2-7; no clear D. Germline-derived CDR1 and CDR2 are SQVTM and ANQGSEA. The V and J ends lost 1 base and 4 bases respectively, with 8 bases between them. The CDR3 runs 12 residues. Here the CDR3 reads CSVEVTRYEQYF. CDR3 in DNA: TGCAGCGTTGAAGTCACCAGGTACGAGCAGTACTTC.

The chain has TRBV7-2 and TRBJ1-5; no reliable D call. From germline, CDR1 is SGHTA and CDR2 FQGNSA. V was trimmed by 1 base and J by 7 bases, leaving 8 bases between them. The length of the CDR3 is 13 residues. In nucleotides, the CDR3 is TGTGCCAGCAGCTTAGTGGCGGAACAGCCCCAGCATTTT. Protein: CASSLVAEQPQHF. The whole variable domain, filled in from reference TRBV7-2 and TRBJ1-5, reads GAGVSQSPSNKVTEKGKDVELRCDPISGHTALYWYRQSLGQGLEFLIYFQGNSAPDKSGLPSDRFSAERTGGSVSTLTIQRTQQEDSAVYLCASSLVAEQPQHFGDGTRLSIL.

V usage is TRBV5-1 and J usage is TRBJ1-1, with 8 nucleotides matching TRBD1. Germline trimming cut 0 bases from V and 1 base from J; bases unmatched to any gene: 5. CDR1 SGHRS and CDR2 YFSETQ come from the germline V gene. The CDR3 loop spans 16 amino acids. DNA for the CDR3: TGCGCCAGCAGCTTGGCCTCGGGACAGGCGAACACTGAAGCTTTCTTT. It encodes CASSLASGQANTEAFF.

This chain connects TRBV5-5 to TRBJ2-7; possible D gene TRBD1, 5 bases. The CDR3 runs 13 residues. CDR1 and CDR2 from the germline V gene are SGHKS and YYEKEE (reference sequence). Between the trimmed V and J ends, which lost 6 bases and 2 bases, there was a span of 12 bases. CDR3 residues: CASNWGGAYEQYF. The CDR3 DNA reads TGTGCCAGCAACTGGGGCGGAGCCTACGAGCAGTACTTC.

The V call is TRBV7-8, the J call TRBJ2-7; 7 nucleotides agree with TRBD2. Germline V gene lookup returns CDR1 SGHVS and CDR2 FQNEAQ. V lost 4 bases to trimming and J lost 1 base; unmatched junction nucleotides: 4. There are 14 residues in the CDR3. CDR3 bases: TGTGCCAGCAGCTCTCATAGCGGGTCCTACGAGCAGTACTTC. It codes for CASSSHSGSYEQYF. Full variable domain (rest looked up from reference TRBV7-8 and TRBJ2-7): GAGVSQSPRYKVAKRGQDVALRCDPISGHVSLFWYQQALGQGPEFLTYFQNEAQLDKSGLPSDRFFAERPEGSVSTLKIQRTQQEDSAVYLCASSSHSGSYEQYFGPGTRLTVT.

This sequence joins TRBV19 and TRBJ2-5; perhaps TRBD1 as D (6 bases). The CDR3 totals 16 residues. The ends were cut back, 1 base at V and 3 bases at J, with 15 bases in the middle. Germline V lookup: CDR1 LNHDA, CDR2 SQIVND (reference sequence). CDR3 nucleotide sequence: TGTGCCAGTAGTATAGGGGGGCGCTTACGTAAAGAGACCCAGTACTTC. It translates to CASSIGGRLRKETQYF.

The chain uses TRBV3-1 (or the pseudogene TRBV3-2) and TRBJ2-7, with D possibly being TRBD1 (5 bases). The CDR3 runs 15 residues. Germline CDR1 reads LGHDT; CDR2 reads YNNKEL (reference sequence). Trimming removed 0 bases from V and 6 bases from J, with 15 bases in between. CDR3 loop: CASSQDEDTPGEQYF. In DNA form, the CDR3 reads TGTGCCAGCAGCCAAGATGAGGACACCCCTGGCGAGCAGTACTTC.

This rearrangement joins TRBV5-1 to TRBJ2-3; weak D call: TRBD1 (7 bases). The CDR3 length is 15 residues. Germline V gene sequence: CDR1 SGHRS, CDR2 YFSETQ. The V end was cut by 0 bases, the J end by 6 bases, with 14 bases between. CDR3 nucleotide sequence: TGCGCCAGCAGCTTGGACGGGCAGGGGGGCGATACGCAGTATTTT. Translation gives CASSLDGQGGDTQYF.

This chain joins TRBV7-9 and TRBJ2-2, with D possibly matching TRBD1 (6 bases). Germline values: CDR1 SEHNR, CDR2 FQNEAQ (reference sequence). Deletions cut 5 bases from V and 1 base from J, with 14 bases between. The CDR3 contains 16 residues. In DNA, the CDR3 is TGTGCCAGCAGCCCGCTAAACAGGGAGAACACCGGGGAGCTGTTTTTT. This gives the protein CASSPLNRENTGELFF.

This clone was observed many times. The genes are TRBV28 and TRBJ1-5; 7 bases are shared with TRBD1. The germline gives CDR1 MDHEN, CDR2 SYDVKM. The CDR3 sequence is 15 residues long. V shed 6 bases, J shed 2 bases, and the junction held 7 bases outside the gene matches. CDR3 DNA: TGTGCCAGCAGCCGCAGGACAGGCGGCAATCAGCCCCAGCATTTT. As protein: CASSRRTGGNQPQHF.

As concerns this clone: This may arise from a read error, as a much more abundant clone is one base away. Other DNA sequences in this specimen translate into the identical CDR3. The chain uses TRBV15 and TRBJ1-5; D perhaps matches TRBD1 (5 bases). This CDR3 has 13 amino acids. Germline-derived CDR1 and CDR2 are LNHNV and YYDKDF (reference sequence). Trimming stripped 1 base from V and 5 bases from J, with 6 bases between. As DNA, the CDR3 is TGTGCCACCAGCAGAGGGGGGGATCAGCCCCAGCATTTT. It encodes CATSRGGDQPQHF.

The V and J genes are TRBV6-1 and TRBJ2-5; the match to TRBD1 covers 11 bases. The CDR3 spans 20 residues. V lost 4 bases, J lost 4 bases, and 20 bases stayed unmatched. CDR1 is MNHNS and CDR2 is SASEGT in the germline V gene. CDR3 sequence: CASSARDRGLGSEPPETQYF. The CDR3 DNA follows: TGTGCCAGCAGTGCCCGGGACAGGGGGTTAGGATCCGAGCCCCCAGAGACCCAGTACTTC.

The chain joins TRBV10-1 to TRBJ1-2, with TRBD1 matching over 8 bases. The CDR3 length is 15 residues. V dropped 0 bases and J dropped 3; count of bases not matched to a gene: 3. The V gene's germline CDR1 is WNHNN and CDR2 SYGVQD (reference sequence). The DNA of the CDR3 is TGCGCCAGCAGTGAGTCGACAGGGGACTACTATGGCTACACCTTC. As protein: CASSESTGDYYGYTF.

The chain recombines TRBV7-8 with TRBJ2-7; TRBD2 matches 7 bases. CDR3 length equals 13 residues. Germline CDR1 reads SGHVS; CDR2 reads FQNEAQ. The J segment lost 2 bases and the V segment lost 3 bases, leaving 1 base of the junction unmatched. The CDR3 sequence is CASSFGGAYEQYF. CDR3 in DNA: TGTGCCAGCAGCTTTGGGGGGGCCTACGAGCAGTACTTC.

This chain connects TRBV11-2 to TRBJ1-5; a possible D gene is TRBD1 (5 bases). The CDR3 covers 15 residues. V was trimmed by 5 bases and J by 3 bases, leaving 14 bases between them. The V gene's germline CDR1 is SGHAT and CDR2 FQNNGV. The CDR3 spells CASSPGGEVNQPQHF. In nucleotides, the CDR3 is TGTGCCAGCAGCCCTGGAGGGGAGGTCAATCAGCCCCAGCATTTT.

This clone was detected only a few times. The rearrangement joins TRBV5-4 to TRBJ1-6; 9 bases line up with TRBD1. Germline trimming cut 3 bases from V and 4 bases from J; bases unmatched to any gene: 2. The CDR3 loop spans 15 amino acids. CDR1 and CDR2 from the germline V gene are SGHNT and YYREEE (reference sequence). CDR3 residues: CASSSGTGYNSPLHF. The CDR3 bases are TGTGCCAGCAGCTCCGGGACAGGGTATAATTCACCCCTCCACTTT.